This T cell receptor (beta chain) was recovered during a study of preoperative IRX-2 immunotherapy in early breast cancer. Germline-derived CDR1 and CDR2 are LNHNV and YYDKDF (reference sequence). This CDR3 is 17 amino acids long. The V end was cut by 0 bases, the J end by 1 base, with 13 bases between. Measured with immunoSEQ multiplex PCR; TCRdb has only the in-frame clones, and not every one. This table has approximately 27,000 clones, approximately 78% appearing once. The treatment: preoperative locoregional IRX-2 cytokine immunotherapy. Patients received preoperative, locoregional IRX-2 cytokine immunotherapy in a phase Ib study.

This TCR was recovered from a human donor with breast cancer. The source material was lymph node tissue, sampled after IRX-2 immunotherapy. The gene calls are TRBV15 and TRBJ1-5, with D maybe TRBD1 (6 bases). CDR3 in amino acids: CATSRDRGGGSNQPQHF. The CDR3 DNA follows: TGTGCCACCAGCAGAGATCGAGGGGGAGGGAGCAATCAGCCCCAGCATTTT. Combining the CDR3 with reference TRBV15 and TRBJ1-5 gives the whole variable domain DAMVIQNPRYQVTQFGKPVTLSCSQTLNHNVMYWYQQKSSQAPKLLFHYYDKDFNNEADTPDNFQSRRPNTSFCFLDIRSPGLGDTAMYLCATSRDRGGGSNQPQHFGDGTRLSIL.